The 30 T cell receptor beta chains listed next were all sequenced from one sample in a study of tissue T cells after allogeneic stem cell transplantation. Data came from immunoSEQ multiplex PCR; TCRdb stores just in-frame clones and leaves some out. The data show about 43,000 clones, 80% to 95% seen once. The specimen was blood, collected before transplantation. The receptors derive from a woman between 35 and 75 years old who later had graft-versus-host disease after an allogeneic stem cell transplant.

The table lists this clone with a count of one. The chain recombines TRBV27 with TRBJ1-6; no clear D. Trimming cost V 2 bases and J 0 bases, with 17 bases left between them. The germline V gene has CDR1 MNHEY and CDR2 SMNVEV (reference sequence). The CDR3 totals 19 residues. CDR3 in amino acids: CASSLRATLGSSYNSPLHF. CDR3 nucleotides: TGTGCCAGCAGTTTAAGGGCTACCCTTGGGAGCTCCTATAATTCACCCCTCCACTTT.

The chain is built from TRBV3-1 (or the pseudogene TRBV3-2) and TRBJ1-3, with D perhaps TRBD1 (5 bases). With 4 bases removed from V and 0 bases from J, the gap between germline ends came to 7 bases. This CDR3 comprises 14 residues. CDR1 is LGHDT and CDR2 is YNNKEL in the germline V gene (reference sequence). The chain's CDR3 is CASSLQGSGNTIYF. The CDR3 DNA reads as TGTGCCAGCAGCCTCCAGGGCTCTGGAAACACCATATATTTT.

The V and J genes are TRBV7-9 and TRBJ1-1; D is uncertain. The CDR3 runs to 14 residues. Trimming left V 3 bases short and J 5 bases short, with 13 bases between. Germline CDR1 and CDR2: SEHNR and FQNEAQ (reference sequence). The CDR3: CASSFVATGTEAFF. CDR3 nucleotide sequence: TGTGCCAGCAGCTTTGTTGCTACCGGAACTGAAGCTTTCTTT.

V and J are TRBV9 and TRBJ2-1, with 15 bases fitting TRBD2. V gave up 5 bases and J gave up 6 bases; unmatched junction bases: 3. This CDR3 spans 15 amino acids. CDR1 and CDR2 (germline): SGDLS, YYNGEE. Here the CDR3 reads CASSGLAGGGNEQFF. In nucleotides, the CDR3 is TGTGCCAGCAGTGGACTAGCGGGAGGGGGCAATGAGCAGTTCTTC.

This chain links TRBV5-1 with TRBJ2-2; the D gene is possibly TRBD1 (5 bases). This CDR3 has 18 residues. Trimming removed 4 bases from V and 5 bases from J, with 24 bases in between. The germline gives CDR1 SGHRS, CDR2 YFSETQ. CDR3 residues: CASSTLMGPRAGTGELFF. The CDR3 bases are TGCGCCAGCAGCACCTTGATGGGCCCCCGGGCAGGGACCGGGGAGCTGTTTTTT. Supplemented by reference TRBV5-1 and TRBJ2-2, the full variable domain reads KAGVTQTPRYLIKTRGQQVTLSCSPISGHRSVSWYQQTPGQGLQFLFEYFSETQRNKGNFPGRFSGRQFSNSRSEMNVSTLELGDSALYLCASSTLMGPRAGTGELFFGEGSRLTVL.

The V and J genes are TRBV12-5 and TRBJ1-4; the D is unclear. CDR3 length: 12 residues. Germline V gives CDR1 LGHNT, CDR2 FRNRAP. V was clipped by 6 bases and J by 5 bases, with 7 bases between them. Here the CDR3 DNA reads TGTGCTAGTGGACCCGGGAATGAAAAACTGTTTTTT. Amino acid sequence: CASGPGNEKLFF.

In DNA form, the CDR3 reads TGTGCCAGCTCGGCTACCGGGCAGACCTTCGGAGAGACCCAGTACTTC. It translates to CASSATGQTFGETQYF. The V gene is TRBV18, the J gene TRBJ2-5; D not resolved. The CDR3 length is 16 residues. V was cut by 6 bases and J by 4 bases, with 21 bases left in between. Germline V gene sequence: CDR1 KGHSH, CDR2 LQKENI.

The chain joins TRBV12-3 or TRBV12-4 to TRBJ1-4, with D perhaps TRBD1 (5 bases). There are 13 residues in the CDR3. Trimming took off 0 bases at V and 10 bases at J, with 9 bases between the two ends. CDR3 nucleotide sequence: TGTGCCAGCAGTTTAGCCGGGGCAGGAAAACTGTTTTTT. This encodes CASSLAGAGKLFF.

CDR3: CASSLSGSGRGVLQYF. Written as DNA, the CDR3 is TGTGCCAGCAGTTTAAGTGGTAGCGGGAGGGGAGTGTTGCAGTATTTT. The rearrangement links TRBV28 to TRBJ2-3, with 11 positions matching TRBD2. V shed 2 bases, J shed 11 bases, and the junction held 12 bases outside the gene matches. The CDR3 spans 16 residues. Per the germline V gene, CDR1 is MDHEN and CDR2 is SYDVKM.

The chain links TRBV9 to TRBJ2-1; 9 positions match TRBD2. The CDR3 sequence is 18 residues long. The germline V gene has CDR1 SGDLS and CDR2 YYNGEE. The ends lost 0 bases at V and 5 bases at J; junction bases unmatched: 12. The CDR3 DNA reads as TGTGCCAGCAGCGTAGGACCCCCGGAGCGGGAGGCCAACAATGAGCAGTTCTTC. Its protein is CASSVGPPEREANNEQFF. Together with reference TRBV9 and TRBJ2-1, the CDR3 gives the full variable domain: DSGVTQTPKHLITATGQRVTLRCSPRSGDLSVYWYQQSLDQGLQFLIQYYNGEERAKGNILERFSAQQFPDLHSELNLSSLELGDSALYFCASSVGPPEREANNEQFFGPGTRLTVL.

This clone showed up just a few times. The V and J genes are TRBV7-2 and TRBJ2-5; D is possibly TRBD2 (5 bases). Germline V lookup: CDR1 SGHTA, CDR2 FQGNSA. With 1 base removed from V and 5 bases from J, the gap between germline ends came to 11 bases. This CDR3 has 14 amino acids. The DNA for the CDR3 is TGTGCCAGCAGCTTAGGGCCTAGCCGGGAGACCCAGTACTTC. Amino acid sequence: CASSLGPSRETQYF. Full variable domain (rest looked up from reference TRBV7-2 and TRBJ2-5): GAGVSQSPSNKVTEKGKDVELRCDPISGHTALYWYRQSLGQGLEFLIYFQGNSAPDKSGLPSDRFSAERTGGSVSTLTIQRTQQEDSAVYLCASSLGPSRETQYFGPGTRLLVL.

This clone appeared a few times. The V call is TRBV19, the J call TRBJ2-1, with 7 bases identical to TRBD2. The CDR3 extends over 16 amino acids. Germline V gene lookup returns CDR1 LNHDA and CDR2 SQIVND (reference sequence). The junction had 11 bases not matched to a gene; V was cut back by 5 bases and J by 4 bases. The CDR3 is CASSGRLAGRYNEQFF. Written as DNA, the CDR3 is TGTGCCAGTAGTGGTCGATTAGCGGGTCGGTACAATGAGCAGTTCTTC. The complete variable domain, with remaining parts taken from reference TRBV19 and TRBJ2-1, reads DGGITQSPKYLFRKEGQNVTLSCEQNLNHDAMYWYRQDPGQGLRLIYYSQIVNDFQKGDIAEGYSVSREKKESFPLTVTSAQKNPTAFYLCASSGRLAGRYNEQFFGPGTRLTVL.

This clone was seen just once. The chain combines TRBV7-9 with TRBJ2-3; no firm D call. This CDR3 contains 12 residues. V lost 4 bases and J lost 6, with 8 bases in between. Germline V gene sequence: CDR1 SEHNR, CDR2 FQNEAQ (reference sequence). Here the CDR3 reads CASSSFPDTQYF. The CDR3 nucleotides read TGTGCCAGCAGCTCGTTCCCTGATACGCAGTATTTT.

The chain recombines TRBV7-2 with TRBJ2-5, with TRBD1 as a possible D gene (5 bases). This CDR3 is 14 amino acids long. Germline CDR1 reads SGHTA; CDR2 reads FQGNSA. Between the trimmed V and J ends, which lost 0 bases and 2 bases, there was a span of 7 bases. The CDR3 spells CASSLAGPQETQYF. Here the CDR3 DNA reads TGTGCCAGCAGCTTAGCGGGGCCTCAAGAGACCCAGTACTTC.

This clone appeared once. The chain recombines TRBV6-5 with TRBJ2-2; no reliable D call. The CDR3 covers 11 residues. Trimming pared 7 bases from V and 5 bases from J, leaving 5 bases between. The V gene's germline CDR1 is MNHEY and CDR2 SVGAGI. CDR3 sequence: CASIETGELFF. CDR3 DNA sequence: TGTGCCAGCATAGAGACCGGGGAGCTGTTTTTT.

The chain recombines TRBV7-2 with TRBJ1-2; no definite D call. CDR1 is SGHTA, CDR2 FQGNSA, per germline. V shed 5 bases and J shed 1 base, with 11 bases lying between them. The CDR3 has 14 amino acids. CDR3 protein: CASSRGGNNYGYTF. CDR3 nucleotide sequence: TGTGCCAGCAGCCGTGGCGGGAATAACTATGGCTACACCTTC. Supplemented by reference TRBV7-2 and TRBJ1-2, the full variable domain reads GAGVSQSPSNKVTEKGKDVELRCDPISGHTALYWYRQSLGQGLEFLIYFQGNSAPDKSGLPSDRFSAERTGGSVSTLTIQRTQQEDSAVYLCASSRGGNNYGYTFGSGTRLTVV.

This CDR3 reads CASSPRTRMETQYF. Here the CDR3 DNA reads TGCGCCAGCAGCCCGAGGACTAGGATGGAGACCCAGTACTTC. The rearrangement uses TRBV5-1 and TRBJ2-5; TRBD2 agrees at 7 bases. CDR1 and CDR2 (germline): SGHRS, YFSETQ. The V gene end was trimmed by 4 bases and the J gene end by 5 bases; junction bases not matched to a gene: 8. CDR3 length: 14 amino acids.

J is TRBJ1-1 and V is TRBV7-2; D gene ambiguous. The CDR3 sequence is 11 residues long. V was cut by 5 bases and J by 1 base, with 2 bases left in between. CDR1 SGHTA and CDR2 FQGNSA come from the germline V gene. In DNA, the CDR3 is TGTGCCAGCAGCGAGAACACTGAAGCTTTCTTT. Amino acid sequence: CASSENTEAFF.

The V call is TRBV5-6, the J call TRBJ2-5; possible D gene TRBD1, 5 bases. Per germline, CDR1 SGHDT and CDR2 YYEEEE. V lost 0 bases and J lost 0, with 12 bases in between. The length of the CDR3 is 16 residues. As DNA, the CDR3 is TGTGCCAGCAGCTTGGTGGTTGGGGCCAACCAAGAGACCCAGTACTTC. Its translation is CASSLVVGANQETQYF. Full variable domain (outside the CDR3, taken from reference TRBV5-6 and TRBJ2-5): DAGVTQSPTHLIKTRGQQVTLRCSPKSGHDTVSWYQQALGQGPQFIFQYYEEEERQRGNFPDRFSGHQFPNYSSELNVNALLLGDSALYLCASSLVVGANQETQYFGPGTRLLVL.

The V gene is TRBV29-1, the J gene TRBJ2-3; D is unclear. CDR3 length: 12 amino acids. Germline CDR1 and CDR2: SQVTM and ANQGSEA. Trimming stripped 6 bases from V and 2 bases from J, with 9 bases between. CDR3 nucleotides: TGCAGCGTGACCGACAACACAGATACGCAGTATTTT. Translated, it gives CSVTDNTDTQYF.

The chain joins TRBV29-1 to TRBJ1-2; D unclear. CDR1 SQVTM and CDR2 ANQGSEA come from the germline V gene. V lost 6 bases to trimming and J lost 2 bases, with 7 bases between them. This CDR3 has 11 amino acids. The CDR3: CSVPGNYGYTF. The CDR3 region has the DNA TGCAGCGTCCCCGGGAACTATGGCTACACCTTC.

V usage is TRBV9 and J usage is TRBJ2-2, with 12 bases matching TRBD2. Germline V gene lookup returns CDR1 SGDLS and CDR2 YYNGEE. Trimming took 6 bases from V and 4 from J; bases not matched to a gene: 7. This CDR3 region has 16 residues. The CDR3, as DNA: TGTGCCAGCACCCCGGGACTAGCGGGCGTCACCGGGGAGCTGTTTTTT. It specifies CASTPGLAGVTGELFF.

The chain is built from TRBV28 and TRBJ2-7; D remains ambiguous. V lost 4 bases and J lost 3, with 7 bases in between. Germline loops: CDR1 MDHEN, CDR2 SYDVKM. The CDR3 is 12 residues long. The CDR3 reads CASSSTFYEQYF. CDR3 DNA sequence: TGTGCCAGCAGTTCAACCTTCTACGAGCAGTACTTC.

The chain recombines TRBV7-9 with TRBJ2-7; no clear D. CDR1 is SEHNR and CDR2 is FQNEAQ in the germline V gene (reference sequence). This CDR3 comprises 14 residues. Trimming took off 1 base at V and 4 bases at J, with 11 bases between the two ends. This CDR3 is CASSLGTSLYEQYF. The CDR3 region has the DNA TGTGCCAGCAGCTTAGGGACCTCATTATACGAGCAGTACTTC.

This clone was found once. The rearrangement uses TRBV7-9 and TRBJ2-1, with TRBD2 identical over 9 bases. Germline V gene lookup returns CDR1 SEHNR and CDR2 FQNEAQ (reference sequence). This CDR3 spans 18 amino acids. V lost 3 bases and J lost 9; bases outside the gene matches: 18. CDR3 region: CASSFLSLREGFGTEQFF. The CDR3 nucleotides are TGTGCCAGCAGCTTTTTAAGTTTGCGGGAGGGCTTCGGGACTGAGCAGTTCTTC.

J is TRBJ2-7 and V is TRBV30, with D possibly called TRBD1 or TRBD2 (6 bases each). The germline V gene has CDR1 GTSNPN and CDR2 SVGIG (reference sequence). The CDR3 spans 11 residues. V shed 4 bases and J shed 4 bases, with 8 bases lying between them. The DNA of the CDR3 is TGTGCCTGGACGGGGGCATACGAGCAGTACTTC. Residues: CAWTGAYEQYF.

The J gene is TRBJ1-2, the V gene TRBV7-2, with no clear D. V lost 1 base and J 0 bases, leaving 6 bases between the germline ends. The CDR3 totals 14 residues. Looked up from germline, CDR1 is SGHTA and CDR2 is FQGNSA. The CDR3 spells CASSLVQPNYGYTF. CDR3 nucleotides: TGTGCCAGCAGCTTAGTACAGCCTAACTATGGCTACACCTTC.

This sequence joins TRBV7-2 and TRBJ1-2; 8 bases agree with TRBD1. The CDR3 sequence is 15 residues long. Germline values: CDR1 SGHTA, CDR2 FQGNSA. J was trimmed by 4 bases and V by 3 bases; bases with no gene match: 7. CDR3 sequence (DNA): TGTGCCAGCAGCTTTAGACAGGGGACTACCTATGGCTACACCTTC. It encodes CASSFRQGTTYGYTF.

The chain joins TRBV7-2 to TRBJ2-5; D is undetermined. V lost 1 base and J 3 bases, leaving 9 bases between the germline ends. CDR3 size: 14 residues. Germline V gene data show CDR1 as SGHTA and CDR2 as FQGNSA. The CDR3 DNA reads TGTGCCAGCAGCTTAGAGGATGCGGAAGAGACCCAGTACTTC. Translating it yields CASSLEDAEETQYF. Full variable domain (outside the CDR3, taken from reference TRBV7-2 and TRBJ2-5): GAGVSQSPSNKVTEKGKDVELRCDPISGHTALYWYRQSLGQGLEFLIYFQGNSAPDKSGLPSDRFSAERTGGSVSTLTIQRTQQEDSAVYLCASSLEDAEETQYFGPGTRLLVL.

The chain links TRBV6-4 to TRBJ2-1; 7 bases align to TRBD2. The CDR3 runs 16 residues. With V trimmed by 2 bases and J by 4 bases, 8 bases remained unmatched. Germline V CDR1 and CDR2: MRHNA, SNTAGT. The CDR3 here is CASSDQAGVGYNEQFF. The DNA for the CDR3 is TGTGCCAGCAGTGACCAGGCGGGAGTAGGGTACAATGAGCAGTTCTTC.